This T cell receptor (beta chain) was retrieved from a study of control samples from healthy donors and cancer patients. This CDR3 spans 11 amino acids. Germline V gene sequence: CDR1 SGHDT, CDR2 YYEEEE. V lost 0 bases and J 14 bases, leaving 9 bases between the germline ends. Produced via immunoSEQ multiplex PCR; TCRdb's table is partial and in-frame only. The sample carries some 73,000 clones, 94% recorded once. This sequence joins TRBV5-6 and TRBJ2-4, with D hard to call. The sequence derives from a woman aged 40 to 55 in good health. The sequencing input was blood. In DNA form, the CDR3 reads TGTGCCAGCAGCTTGGCAACAGTAGAGTACTTC. This sequence encodes CASSLATVEYF.